The T cell receptor (beta chain) described here comes from a study of Graves' ophthalmopathy and Graves' hyperthyroidism. With respect to this clonotype: A read error may explain this, as a much larger clone is one base away.

The ends were cut back, 8 bases at V and 2 bases at J, with 13 bases in the middle. The CDR3 loop spans 12 amino acids. Per the germline V gene, CDR1 is SQVTM and CDR2 is ANQGSEA. From RNA, the CDR3 regions of TCR beta chains were amplified and sequenced. HTBI-primed first-round RT-PCR preceded second-round multiplex PCR. TCRdb ran MiXCR on the multiplex PCR reads and lists one entry per CDR3 protein. The sample has roughly 600,000 distinct CDR3 sequences, roughly 39% seen once; the top ten hold about 4.2%. The chain has TRBV29-1 and TRBJ2-7; a possible D gene is TRBD1 (6 bases). The receptor's source is an adult man with Graves' hyperthyroidism. The material sequenced was peripheral blood or thyroid tissue (not recorded which). The CDR3, as DNA: TGCAGCACAGGGCCGACAACCTACGAGCAGTACTTC. Protein product: CSTGPTTYEQYF.